Listed below are T cell receptor beta chains from one sample, sequenced in a study of shared clonotypes between healthy human individuals. Sequencing used immunoSEQ multiplex PCR; TCRdb keeps in-frame clones, though not all of them. The data hold roughly 500,000 clones, with around 80% observed a single time. Material: PBMCs. These receptors came from a woman aged 40 to 50 in good health. Some clones in this sample may be carry-over from other donors' samples. CDR3s include the opening cysteine and the closing phenylalanine or tryptophan. The D gene is left open where the match is weak. The size entry is marked missing in some rows and otherwise reads once, few, many or a size class.

CASSPSFGNTEAFF	TGTGCCAGCAGTCCCTCATTCGGCAACACTGAAGCTTTCTTT	-	TRBV7-9	TRBJ1-1	-
CASSLGSPPTDTQYF	TGCGCCAGCAGCTTGGGGAGCCCCCCCACAGATACGCAGTATTTT	-	TRBV5-1	TRBJ2-3	few
CASSVLTGGQETQYF	TGTGCCAGTAGTGTCCTTACAGGGGGCCAAGAGACCCAGTACTTC	TRBD1	TRBV19	TRBJ2-5	-
CASSLGGSLYEQYF	TGCGCCAGCAGCCTCGGCGGCAGCCTCTACGAGCAGTACTTC	-	TRBV4-1	TRBJ2-7	-
CASSWTPRDEQYF	TGTGCCAGCAGCTGGACCCCCCGGGACGAGCAGTACTTC	-	TRBV2	TRBJ2-7	-
CSVTASGSNYGYTF	TGCAGCGTTACAGCATCGGGATCTAACTATGGCTACACCTTC	-	TRBV29-1	TRBJ1-2	-
CASSMLQGAAHEQYF	TGCGCCAGCAGTATGCTACAGGGGGCGGCCCACGAGCAGTACTTC	TRBD1	TRBV5-1	TRBJ2-7	-
CASSRTSGVQETQYF	TGTGCCAGCAGTCGGACTAGCGGAGTTCAAGAGACCCAGTACTTC	TRBD2	TRBV6-4	TRBJ2-5	-
CASSTTTTYEQYF	TGTGCCAGTAGTACCACCACTACCTACGAGCAGTACTTC	-	TRBV19	TRBJ2-7	-
CASRSGSSGANVLTF	TGTGCCAGTAGATCGGGTAGCTCTGGGGCCAACGTCCTGACTTTC	-	TRBV27	TRBJ2-6	-
CSVEIFQREGLDEQFF	TGCAGCGTTGAAATCTTCCAGCGGGAGGGCCTTGATGAGCAGTTCTTC	TRBD2	TRBV29-1	TRBJ2-1	-
CASSADLRSTEAFF	TGCGCCAGCAGCGCGGACCTTCGGAGCACTGAAGCTTTCTTT	-	TRBV10-1	TRBJ1-1	-
CAYRDRQYEQYF	TGTGCCTACCGGGACAGGCAGTACGAGCAGTACTTC	TRBD1	TRBV30	TRBJ2-7	-
CAWTHRGNTEAFF	TGTGCCTGGACTCACAGGGGGAACACTGAAGCTTTCTTT	TRBD1	TRBV30	TRBJ1-1	-
CASSLQTGVTEAFF	TGTGCCAGCAGTTTACAGACAGGGGTCACTGAAGCTTTCTTT	TRBD1	TRBV28	TRBJ1-1	once
CAWTRGFQQPQHF	TGTGCCTGGACCAGGGGTTTTCAGCAGCCCCAGCATTTT	-	TRBV30	TRBJ1-5	-
CASSVEWDSRFF	TGTGCCAGCAGTGTTGAGTGGGACTCCCGGTTCTTC	-	TRBV2	TRBJ2-1	-
CASSPRTDSYEQYF	TGCGCCAGCAGCCCTCGGACAGACTCCTACGAGCAGTACTTC	-	TRBV4-3	TRBJ2-7	-
CASSLTLAGGAQFF	TGTGCCAGCAGCTTGACCCTAGCGGGAGGTGCGCAGTTCTTC	TRBD2	TRBV5-4	TRBJ2-1	-
CASSLNGGFDEQYF	TGTGCCAGCAGTTTAAATGGAGGGTTCGACGAGCAGTACTTC	-	TRBV6-1	TRBJ2-7	-
CASSVPGTATEAFF	TGTGCCAGCAGTGTTCCCGGGACAGCCACTGAAGCTTTCTTT	TRBD1	TRBV6-1	TRBJ1-1	-
CAISGPWGNEQFF	TGTGCCATCAGTGGTCCCTGGGGTAATGAGCAGTTCTTC	-	TRBV10-3	TRBJ2-1	few
CASSPSRIVTQYF	TGTGCCAGCTCACCGAGTCGTATAGTGACCCAGTACTTC	-	TRBV18	TRBJ2-5	once
CASSGGTGQETQYF	TGTGCCAGCAGTGGCGGGACAGGACAAGAGACCCAGTACTTC	TRBD1	TRBV28	TRBJ2-5	-
CASSPGQGGTNEQFF	TGTGCCAGCTCACCAGGACAGGGGGGTACAAATGAGCAGTTCTTC	TRBD1	TRBV18	TRBJ2-1	-